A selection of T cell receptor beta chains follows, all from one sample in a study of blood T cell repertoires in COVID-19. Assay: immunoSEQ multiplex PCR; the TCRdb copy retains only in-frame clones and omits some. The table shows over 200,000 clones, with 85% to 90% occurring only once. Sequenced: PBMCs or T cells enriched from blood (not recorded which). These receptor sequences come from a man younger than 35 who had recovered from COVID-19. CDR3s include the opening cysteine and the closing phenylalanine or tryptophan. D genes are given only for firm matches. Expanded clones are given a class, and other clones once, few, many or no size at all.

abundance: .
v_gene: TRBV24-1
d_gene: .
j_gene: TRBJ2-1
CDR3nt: TGTGCCACCAGTGATTTATCAGGCAATGAGCAGTTCTTC
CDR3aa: CATSDLSGNEQFF

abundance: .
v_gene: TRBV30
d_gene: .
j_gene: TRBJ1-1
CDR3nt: TGTGCCTGGAGTGTACCTATCTCACAGGGTGGGTCTGAAGCTTTCTTT
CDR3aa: CAWSVPISQGGSEAFF

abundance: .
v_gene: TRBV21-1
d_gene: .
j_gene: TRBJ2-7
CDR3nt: TGTGCCAGCACCAAAAACGAGGACTACGCAAACTACGAGCAGTACTTC
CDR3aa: CASTKNEDYANYEQYF

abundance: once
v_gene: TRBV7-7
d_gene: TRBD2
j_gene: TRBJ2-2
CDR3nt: TGTGCTAGCAGCCGAGCCCTACTAGCGGGAGGTCTCACCGGGGAGCTGTTTTTT
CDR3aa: CASSRALLAGGLTGELFF

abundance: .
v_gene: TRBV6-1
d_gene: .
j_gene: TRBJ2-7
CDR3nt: TGTGCCAGCAGTGACAGGGTAGTCTACGAGCAGTACTTC
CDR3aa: CASSDRVVYEQYF

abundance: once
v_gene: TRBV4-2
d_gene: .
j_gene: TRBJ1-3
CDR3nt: TGTGCCAGCAGCCAAGGGAGAGCGGCTGGAAACACCATATATTTT
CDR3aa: CASSQGRAAGNTIYF

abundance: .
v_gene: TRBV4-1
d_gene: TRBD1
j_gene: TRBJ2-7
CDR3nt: TGCGCCAGCAGCCAAGATCCGGGACAGGGTAACTACGAGCAGTACTTC
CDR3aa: CASSQDPGQGNYEQYF

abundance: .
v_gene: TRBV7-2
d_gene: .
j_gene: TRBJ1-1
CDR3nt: TGTGCCACACACTACCTAGGGGTCAGGAACACTGAAGCTTTCTTT
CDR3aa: CATHYLGVRNTEAFF

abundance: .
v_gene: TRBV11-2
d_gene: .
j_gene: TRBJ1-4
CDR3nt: TGTGCCAGCAGCTTAGAAGTTCCCAGACTGTTTTTT
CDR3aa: CASSLEVPRLFF

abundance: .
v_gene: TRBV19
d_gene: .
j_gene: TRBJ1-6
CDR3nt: TGTGCCAGTAGTTTCTGGACAGACAATTCACCCCTCCACTTT
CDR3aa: CASSFWTDNSPLHF

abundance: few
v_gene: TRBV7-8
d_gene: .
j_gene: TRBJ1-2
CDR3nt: TGTGCCAGCAGTCCCGGGAAGGGTAACTATGGCTACACCTTC
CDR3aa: CASSPGKGNYGYTF

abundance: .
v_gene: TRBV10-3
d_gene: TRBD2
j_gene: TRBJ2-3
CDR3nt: TGTGCCATCAGGAGACTAGCGGGAGCCGGGAATGGCACAGATACGCAGTATTTT
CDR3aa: CAIRRLAGAGNGTDTQYF

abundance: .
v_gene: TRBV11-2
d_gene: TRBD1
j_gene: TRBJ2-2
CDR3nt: TGTGCCAGCAGCACCAGACAGGGGACCGGGGAGCTGTTTTTT
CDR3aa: CASSTRQGTGELFF

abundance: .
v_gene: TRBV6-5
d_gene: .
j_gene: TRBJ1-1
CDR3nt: TGTGCCAGCAGTTATACAGGTGAAGCTTTCTTT
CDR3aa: CASSYTGEAFF

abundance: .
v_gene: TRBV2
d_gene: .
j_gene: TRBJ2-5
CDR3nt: TGTGCCAGCACCTTAGCGGCTCCATGGACCCAGTACTTC
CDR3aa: CASTLAAPWTQYF

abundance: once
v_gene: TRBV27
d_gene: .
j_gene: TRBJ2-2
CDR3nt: TGTGCCAGCAGTCCCCTGAACACCGGGGAGCTGTTTTTT
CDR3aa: CASSPLNTGELFF

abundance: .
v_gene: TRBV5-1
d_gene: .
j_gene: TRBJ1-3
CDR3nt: TGCGCCAGCAGCTTAAGCGACAGTACCGACACCATATATTTT
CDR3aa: CASSLSDSTDTIYF

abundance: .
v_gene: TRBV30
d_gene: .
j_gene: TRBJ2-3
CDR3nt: TGTGCCTGGAGTGTAGGCCTAGCGAGTGGTACGCAGTATTTT
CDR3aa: CAWSVGLASGTQYF

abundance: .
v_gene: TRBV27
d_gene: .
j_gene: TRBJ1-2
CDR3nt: TGTGCCAGCAGTTCGCCCCCAGTCTATGGCTACACCTTC
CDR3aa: CASSSPPVYGYTF

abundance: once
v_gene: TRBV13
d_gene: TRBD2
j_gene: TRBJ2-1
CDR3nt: TGTGCCAGCAGCTTATCCCGGGGCATAGATGGTAGCGGGGCCGTACTGTACAATGAGCAGTTCTTC
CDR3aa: CASSLSRGIDGSGAVLYNEQFF

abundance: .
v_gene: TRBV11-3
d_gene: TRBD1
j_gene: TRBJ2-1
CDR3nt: TGTGCCAGCAGCTTAGCACAGGGGTATGAGCAGTTCTTC
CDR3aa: CASSLAQGYEQFF

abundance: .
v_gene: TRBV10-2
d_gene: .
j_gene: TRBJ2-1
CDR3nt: TGCGCCAGCAGTGACTGGGCGGGGGCCCCGAATGAGCAGTTCTTC
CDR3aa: CASSDWAGAPNEQFF

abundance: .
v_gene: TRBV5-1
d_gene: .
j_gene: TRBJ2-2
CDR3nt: TGCGCCAGCAGCTTGGAGGGCAGGGGACCCGGGGAGCTGTTTTTT
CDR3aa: CASSLEGRGPGELFF

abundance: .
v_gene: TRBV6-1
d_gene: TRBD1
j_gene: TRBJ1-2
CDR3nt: TGTGCCAGCAGTGAAAGTGTGGGACAGGGGGCGTACTATGGCTACACCTTC
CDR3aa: CASSESVGQGAYYGYTF

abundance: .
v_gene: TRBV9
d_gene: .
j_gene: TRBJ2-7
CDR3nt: TGTGCCAGCAGCCCAGGACACAATTCCTACGAGCAGTACTTC
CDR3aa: CASSPGHNSYEQYF

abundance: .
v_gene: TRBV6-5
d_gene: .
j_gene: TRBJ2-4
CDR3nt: TGTGCCAGCAGTTACCGACAGAGTTTAGCCAAAAACATTCAGTACTTC
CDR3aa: CASSYRQSLAKNIQYF

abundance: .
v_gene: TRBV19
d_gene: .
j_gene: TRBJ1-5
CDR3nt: TGTGCCAGTAGTGGTCCAGGGCGCTCTCTTCAGCCCCAGCATTTT
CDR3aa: CASSGPGRSLQPQHF

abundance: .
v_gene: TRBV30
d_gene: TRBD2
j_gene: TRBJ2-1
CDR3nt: TGTGCCTGGAGCTCAGCCGCCCTAGCGGATGAGCAGTTCTTC
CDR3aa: CAWSSAALADEQFF

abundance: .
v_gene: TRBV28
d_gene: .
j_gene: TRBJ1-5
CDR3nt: TGTGCCAGCAGTCCGCAGGGGCCCCAGCATTTT
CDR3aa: CASSPQGPQHF

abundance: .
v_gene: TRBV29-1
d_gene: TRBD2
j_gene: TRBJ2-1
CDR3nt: TGCAGCGTGCGACTAGCGGGAGGGGTCAATGAGCAGTTCTTC
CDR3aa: CSVRLAGGVNEQFF

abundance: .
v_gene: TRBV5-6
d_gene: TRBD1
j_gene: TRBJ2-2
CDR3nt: TGTGCCAGCAGCTGGGGCACAGGGGGCTCCGGGGAGCTGTTTTTT
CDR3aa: CASSWGTGGSGELFF

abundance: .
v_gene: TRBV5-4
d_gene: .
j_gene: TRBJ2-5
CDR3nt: TGTGCCAGCACGGGGCGGGACGGTCAAGAGACCCAGTACTTC
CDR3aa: CASTGRDGQETQYF

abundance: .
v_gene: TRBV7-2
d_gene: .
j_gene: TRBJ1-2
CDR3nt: TGTGCCAGCAGCCCGAATAAGGACATGCTTGGCTACACCTTC
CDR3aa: CASSPNKDMLGYTF

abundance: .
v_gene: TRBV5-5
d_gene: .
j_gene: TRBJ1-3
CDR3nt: TGTGCCAGCAGCCCAGGACAAACTGGAAACACCATATATTTT
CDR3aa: CASSPGQTGNTIYF

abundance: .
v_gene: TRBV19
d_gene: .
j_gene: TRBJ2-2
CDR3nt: TGTGCCAGTAGTATAGGGAGGAGAAGGACCGGGGAGCTGTTTTTT
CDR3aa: CASSIGRRRTGELFF

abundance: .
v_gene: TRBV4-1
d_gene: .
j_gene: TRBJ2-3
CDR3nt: TGCGCCAGCAGCCAAGTAGAGCTGAGCACAGATACGCAGTATTTT
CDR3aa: CASSQVELSTDTQYF

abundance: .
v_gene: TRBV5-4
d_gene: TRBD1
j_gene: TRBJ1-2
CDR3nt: TGTGCCAGCAGCTTGGGGACAGGGTCTAACTATGGCTACACCTTC
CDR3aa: CASSLGTGSNYGYTF